This T cell receptor (beta chain) was sequenced during a study of cytomegalovirus exposure and HLA in healthy donors. Findings and limits, study-wide: The finding came from a later analysis; first-cohort TCR clusters tended to co-occur in the roughly 120 validation repertoires.

This clone was observed once. Its specificity is unknown. Between the trimmed V and J ends, which lost 11 bases and 8 bases, there was a span of 9 bases. This CDR3 comprises 9 residues. Germline V gene sequence: CDR1 LNHDA, CDR2 SQIVND (reference sequence). Profiling relied on immunoSEQ multiplex PCR, and the TCRdb table lists in-frame clones only, not all of them. Found here are about 220,000 clones, 75% to 95% of them singletons; the top ten hold roughly 1%. J is TRBJ1-2 and V is TRBV19; D is ambiguous. The sample was PBMCs. This receptor was obtained from a woman aged 18-30 years in good health and CMV-seronegative. CDR3 residues: CASGEGYTF. CDR3 sequence (DNA): TGTGCCTCCGGGGAGGGCTACACCTTC. The entire variable domain, with the rest obtained from reference TRBV19 and TRBJ1-2, is as follows: DGGITQSPKYLFRKEGQNVTLSCEQNLNHDAMYWYRQDPGQGLRLIYYSQIVNDFQKGDIAEGYSVSREKKESFPLTVTSAQKNPTAFYLCASGEGYTFGSGTRLTVV.